Sequencing of this T cell receptor (beta chain) was carried out in a study of Graves' ophthalmopathy and Graves' hyperthyroidism. RNA transcripts were the source from which TCR beta CDR3 regions were amplified. An initial RT-PCR round employing HTBI primers preceded a second-round multiplex PCR. Using its own MiXCR run on the multiplex PCR reads, TCRdb lists one record per CDR3 protein. The table lists about 660,000 distinct CDR3 sequences, about two fifths of them singletons. Orbital computed tomography, thyroid ultrasound, TRAb, serum thyroxine and clinical symptoms formed the basis of diagnosis. This clonotype was recorded at least ten times. This TCR was recovered from an adult man with Graves' ophthalmopathy. The material sequenced was peripheral blood.

CDR3 DNA: TGCGCCAGCAGCCATAACAGGATTGCTCCCCTCCACTTT. As protein: CASSHNRIAPLHF. This chain joins TRBV4-1 and TRBJ1-6; D is possibly TRBD1 (5 bases). The CDR3 loop spans 13 amino acids. V was pared by 3 bases and J by 13 bases, with 13 bases between. CDR1 is MGHRA and CDR2 is YSYEKL in the germline V gene.